The 4 T cell receptor beta chains reported below all come from one sample, sequenced in a study of regulatory T cells in long-lasting Graves disease (dated by TCRdb to the early 2020s). According to the study, the label for this sample's time point signals: newly diagnosed GD, antithyroid drugs for less than 3 months. RNA was extracted from PBMCs in TRIzol for both TCR sequencing and RNA sequencing. Libraries were constructed by multiplex PCR. Sequencing took place on an Illumina HiSeq 4000. To build TCR beta libraries, CDR3 regions were amplified by Arm-PCR using iRepertoire HTBI primers. The public reads were reprocessed in TCRdb via fastp at Q25 and MiXCR, keeping in-frame beta chains. Merged by CDR3 protein, the rows form single entries marked with the most common genes and DNA. The sample table contains more than 400,000 distinct CDR3 sequences; only one count was recorded for about a sixth of them. About 12% of the sample is held by the ten biggest clonotypes.

These data are also associated with another study on T cells in Graves' hyperthyroidism and ophthalmopathy.

The source material was peripheral blood mononuclear cells (PBMCs), sampled at new diagnosis, from a patient treated with antithyroid drugs. Receptors were obtained from a man aged 35 to 55 with Graves disease. Donor details come from another sample of the same person, matched by shared clones.

This clonotype has ten or more counts. The J gene is TRBJ2-1, the V gene TRBV7-9; D is uncertain. V was cut by 1 base and J by 5 bases, with 9 bases left in between. Per germline, CDR1 SEHNR and CDR2 FQNEAQ (reference sequence). This CDR3 has 14 residues. CDR3: CASSLGVKHNEQFF. In nucleotides, the CDR3 is TGTGCCAGCAGCTTAGGGGTGAAACACAATGAGCAGTTCTTC.

This clonotype has just a few counts. The gene calls are TRBV11-2 and TRBJ1-2, with D unresolved. Between the trimmed V and J ends, which lost 5 bases and 4 bases, there was a span of 11 bases. CDR1 and CDR2 from the germline V gene are SGHAT and FQNNGV. CDR3 length: 13 residues. The CDR3 region has the DNA TGTGCCAGCAGCGTACGTAGGAGCTATGGCTACACCTTC. As protein: CASSVRRSYGYTF.

This clonotype was counted only a few times. The chain is built from TRBV20-1 and TRBJ2-4, with 11 bases that match TRBD2. Looked up from germline, CDR1 is DFQATT and CDR2 is SNEGSKA (reference sequence). This CDR3 region has 18 residues. V trimming: 3 bases; J trimming: 0 bases; junction bases outside the gene matches: 10. Here the CDR3 reads CSASLGLAGYQAKNIQYF. The CDR3 nucleotides read TGCAGTGCTAGTCTTGGACTAGCGGGTTACCAAGCCAAAAACATTCAGTACTTC.

At least ten counts were recorded for this clonotype. The rearrangement links TRBV29-1 to TRBJ2-1; 7 positions agree with TRBD2. CDR3 length: 11 residues. Germline V gene sequence: CDR1 SQVTM, CDR2 ANQGSEA. The V segment lost 6 bases and the J segment 16 bases; nucleotides outside the gene matches: 12. The CDR3 here is CSVRLAWGVFF. CDR3 sequence (DNA): TGCAGCGTGCGACTAGCATGGGGCGTTTTCTTC.